Listed below are T cell receptor beta chains from one sample, sequenced in a study of T cell responses to AZD1222 COVID-19 vaccine. Data came from immunoSEQ multiplex PCR; TCRdb stores just in-frame clones and leaves some out. The sample comprises 90,000 to 150,000 clones, 86% of which are singletons, and around 3% rests with the top ten. Sequencing was performed on peripheral blood, taken 28 days after the second AZD1222 dose. These receptors came from an adult who received the AZD1222 COVID-19 vaccine. Both conserved end residues are part of each CDR3. D genes are given only for firm matches. Clone size is given for some rows only: seen once, a few or many times, or a class if the clone is expanded.

.	TRBV2	TRBJ1-4	.	TGTGCCAGCAGACCCCGGACAGCCGAGAAACTGTTTTTT	CASRPRTAEKLFF
.	TRBV5-1	TRBJ1-5	TRBD1	TGCGCCAGCAGCTTGGACGGACAGGGGTCTCAGCCCCAGCATTTT	CASSLDGQGSQPQHF
once	TRBV28	TRBJ2-7	.	TGTGCCAGCAGTTCCGACACCAGCTCCTACGAGCAGTACTTC	CASSSDTSSYEQYF
.	TRBV7-2	TRBJ1-2	TRBD1	TGTGCCAGCAGCTTAGTGGGGACAGGGAGCTATGGCTACACCTTC	CASSLVGTGSYGYTF
.	TRBV19	TRBJ1-5	.	TGTGCCAGTAGTGTGCGCCCCGGGAACAGCGGCAATCAGCCCCAGCATTTT	CASSVRPGNSGNQPQHF
.	TRBV5-1	TRBJ2-5	.	TGCGCCAGCAGCTTGCCCCAAGAGACCCAGTACTTC	CASSLPQETQYF
once	TRBV5-1	TRBJ1-6	.	TGCGCCAGCAGCTTGGCAGGGGATAATTCACCCCTCCACTTT	CASSLAGDNSPLHF
.	TRBV6-1	TRBJ2-1	.	TGTGCCAGCAGTGAACGGGTCAGCTCCTACAATGAGCAGTTCTTC	CASSERVSSYNEQFF
.	TRBV7-8	TRBJ1-1	TRBD1	TGTGCCAGCAGCTTAATTTACGCAGGGGGTTGGACTGAAGCTTTCTTT	CASSLIYAGGWTEAFF
.	TRBV30	TRBJ1-1	.	TGTGCCTGGAGTGTACTCAGGGCGGAAACTGAAGCTTTCTTT	CAWSVLRAETEAFF
.	TRBV9	TRBJ1-1	.	TGTGCCAGCAGCGTAGCACAATACACTGAAGCTTTCTTT	CASSVAQYTEAFF
.	TRBV7-2	TRBJ1-2	.	TGTGCCAGCAGCTTAGCACCAGTCTATGGCTACACCTTC	CASSLAPVYGYTF
.	TRBV7-2	TRBJ1-1	.	TGTGCCAGCAGCTTAGTCTCGGGCGAGAACACTGAAGCTTTCTTT	CASSLVSGENTEAFF
.	TRBV19	TRBJ1-1	TRBD1	TGTGCCAGCACCAAGACAGGGGGCGGCACTGAAGCTTTCTTT	CASTKTGGGTEAFF
.	TRBV7-8	TRBJ2-2	.	TGTGCCAGCAGCTTTGCCACGACGACAACCGGGGAGCTGTTTTTT	CASSFATTTTGELFF
.	TRBV30	TRBJ1-4	.	TGTGCCTGGAGTGCAGGGGCAAATGAAAAACTGTTTTTT	CAWSAGANEKLFF
.	TRBV28	TRBJ1-4	.	TGTGCCAGCAGTAACGCGGGCTGGAGGAATGAAAAACTGTTTTTT	CASSNAGWRNEKLFF
.	TRBV16	TRBJ1-2	.	TGTGCCAGCAGCCAATCGCGGCAGGGCTCTCATGGCTACACCTTC	CASSQSRQGSHGYTF
.	TRBV9	TRBJ1-2	.	TGTGCCAGCAGCGAAAGCCGTGTGGGGCTAAACTATGGCTACACCTTC	CASSESRVGLNYGYTF
.	TRBV7-2	TRBJ2-7	TRBD1	TGTGCCAGCAGCTTATTAAGTTGGGGACAGCAGGGCGAGCAGTACTTC	CASSLLSWGQQGEQYF
.	TRBV13	TRBJ1-1	.	TGTGCCAGCACCACGAGGGGGGTTAACACTGAAGCTTTCTTT	CASTTRGVNTEAFF
.	TRBV5-6	TRBJ2-1	.	TGTGCCAGCAGCTTGGTCGGCAGTTACAATGAGCAGTTCTTC	CASSLVGSYNEQFF
.	TRBV3-1/TRBV3-2	TRBJ2-3	.	TGTGCCAGCAGCCCGTGGACAGCTAGCACAGATACGCAGTATTTT	CASSPWTASTDTQYF
.	TRBV4-3	TRBJ2-7	TRBD2	TGCGCCAGCAGCCAAGCGTCGGGGGGAGTGTACGAGCAGTACTTC	CASSQASGGVYEQYF
.	TRBV27	TRBJ1-6	.	TGTGCCAGCACGCGGGTCGCGGGGAATTCACCCCTCCACTTT	CASTRVAGNSPLHF
.	TRBV7-2	TRBJ1-1	.	TGTGCCAGCAGCCCCAGGACTAAAAGGGGGGCTGAAGCTTTCTTT	CASSPRTKRGAEAFF
.	TRBV7-2	TRBJ2-1	.	TGTGCCAGCAGCTTAGCTCCCCCGTTAGGGGGAGAGGGGTTCTTC	CASSLAPPLGGEGFF
.	TRBV4-3	TRBJ2-3	.	TGCGCCAGCAGCAAGAGGGCCGGCACAGATACGCAGTATTTT	CASSKRAGTDTQYF
.	TRBV28	TRBJ2-5	.	TGTGCCAGCAGTTTAAGGACACGTCAAGAGACCCAGTACTTC	CASSLRTRQETQYF
.	TRBV7-2	TRBJ2-7	TRBD1	TGTGCCAGCAGCTTAGCCGGGACAGGGGTCCACGAGCAGTACTTC	CASSLAGTGVHEQYF
.	TRBV25-1	TRBJ2-1	TRBD2	TGTGCCAGCAGTGATTCGGCTAGCGGGGGTTACAATGAGCAGTTCTTC	CASSDSASGGYNEQFF
few	TRBV19	TRBJ1-2	TRBD1	TGTGCCAGTAGGCTGACAGGGAACTATGGCTACACCTTC	CASRLTGNYGYTF
.	TRBV5-1	TRBJ2-7	TRBD1	TGCGCCAGCCGGGACAGGGGTAACGAGCAGTACTTC	CASRDRGNEQYF
.	TRBV7-2	TRBJ1-2	.	TGTGCCAGCAGCTTAGTCGGGACGGGGCTCTATGGCTACACCTTC	CASSLVGTGLYGYTF
.	TRBV6-5	TRBJ2-3	TRBD2	TGTGCCAGCAGTTACGGACTAGCGGGGAGCACAGATACGCAGTATTTT	CASSYGLAGSTDTQYF
.	TRBV12-2	TRBJ2-2	.	TGTGCAAGTCGCTACTGCATCCAGACTAGCGGGGGGGAGAACACCGGGGAGCTGTTTTTT	CASRYCIQTSGGENTGELFF
.	TRBV2	TRBJ2-5	.	TGTGCCAGCAGCTGGGGACTTAGGGAGACCCAGTACTTC	CASSWGLRETQYF
.	TRBV7-3	TRBJ2-5	.	TGTGCCAGCAGCTTAGGGTATTCCGGACTAAAGTACCAAGAGACCCAGTACTTC	CASSLGYSGLKYQETQYF
.	TRBV3-1/TRBV3-2	TRBJ2-1	TRBD1	TGTGCCAGCAGCCAGGGGACAGGGACTTACAATGAGCAGTTCTTC	CASSQGTGTYNEQFF
.	TRBV5-1	TRBJ2-7	.	TGCGCCAGCAGCCCGCCCGCCTACGAGCAGTACTTC	CASSPPAYEQYF
.	TRBV30	TRBJ1-1	.	TGTGCCTGGAGAAAAGACAGACGGGACACTGAAGCTTTCTTT	CAWRKDRRDTEAFF
.	TRBV4-1	TRBJ2-7	.	TGCGCCAGCAGCCAAGACGCTAGCTACGAGCAGTACTTC	CASSQDASYEQYF
.	TRBV27	TRBJ1-2	.	TGTGCCAGCAGTCCGTCGGTCTTTAACTATGGCTACACCTTC	CASSPSVFNYGYTF
.	TRBV16	TRBJ1-4	.	TGTGCCAGCAGCCAAAACGACGGGGCTAATGAAAAACTGTTTTTT	CASSQNDGANEKLFF
.	TRBV6-5	TRBJ1-4	.	TGTGCCAGCAGTTACTCGAGGCAGGGTCGGGAAAAACTGTTTTTT	CASSYSRQGREKLFF
few	TRBV28	TRBJ1-6	TRBD1	TGTGCCAGCAGTTTAGCCACAGGGGTGAGTTCACCCCTCCACTTT	CASSLATGVSSPLHF